The clone carrying this T cell receptor beta chain showed up just once. Its antigen remains unidentified. The CDR3 loop spans 14 amino acids. CDR1 and CDR2 from the germline V gene are SQVTM and ANQGSEA. The V segment lost 2 bases and the J segment 6 bases; nucleotides outside the gene matches: 5. Uncontrolled infections, other autoimmune diseases, pregnancy or lactation barred patients from enrollment. The source of the sample is a study of Graves' ophthalmopathy and Graves' hyperthyroidism. Study-wide points: The authors also found most expanded thyroid clonotypes above 0.001 frequency in blood.

The authors amplified TCR beta CDR3 regions, and they did so from RNA transcripts for repertoire sequencing. A first-round RT-PCR used HTBI primers, followed by a second-round multiplex PCR. A single record per CDR3 protein comes from TCRdb applying MiXCR to the multiplex PCR reads. The sample consists of 600,000 to 650,000 distinct CDR3 sequences, approximately 22% of them appearing once. Sequences were obtained from peripheral blood. The genes are TRBV29-1 and TRBJ2-4, with 9 bases lining up with TRBD1. The clonotype comes from a young woman with stable Graves' hyperthyroidism. Some clones in this sample may be carry-over from other donors' samples. The CDR3 nucleotides read TGCAGCGTTGAAATCCCGGACAGGGGAAACATTCAGTACTTC. As protein: CSVEIPDRGNIQYF. Combining the CDR3 with reference TRBV29-1 and TRBJ2-4 gives the whole variable domain SAVISQKPSRDICQRGTSLTIQCQVDSQVTMMFWYRQQPGQSLTLIATANQGSEATYESGFVIDKFPISRPNLTFSTLTVSNMSPEDSSIYLCSVEIPDRGNIQYFGAGTRLSVL.